Included here is one TCR beta chain sequence, with context. The source of the sample is a study of blood T cell repertoires in COVID-19. The ends were cut back, 3 bases at V and 4 bases at J, with 9 bases in the middle. CDR1 and CDR2 from the germline V gene are SGHTA and FQGTGA. The CDR3 is 13 residues long. Only in-frame clones appear in the TCRdb table, and some are missing; sequencing was by immunoSEQ multiplex PCR. The top ten hold 2% to 2.5% of the sample, which has 190,000 or so clones, about nine tenths seen once. The sample consisted of PBMCs or T cells enriched from blood (not recorded which). The origin of this receptor is a woman aged 25 to 39 who had recovered from COVID-19. The chain has TRBV7-3 and TRBJ1-1, with D unclear. The chain's CDR3 is CASSFARSTEAFF. CDR3 DNA sequence: TGTGCCAGCAGCTTCGCAAGGAGCACTGAAGCTTTCTTT.